This is a list of T cell receptor beta chains from one sample in a study of blood T cell repertoires in COVID-19. TCRdb's table, derived via immunoSEQ multiplex PCR, lists solely in-frame clones and lacks some. The sample holds about 180,000 clones, nearly 80% seen once. Material for sequencing was PBMCs or T cells enriched from blood (not recorded which). These receptors came from a man between 60 and 70 years old who had been exposed to COVID-19. Both conserved end residues are part of each CDR3. A D gene is named only where the DNA matches it firmly. Expanded clones are given a class, and other clones once, few, many or no size at all.

V	J	size	D	length	CDR3	DNA
TRBV11-3	TRBJ1-6	once	NA	12	CASSLDSGPDHF	TGTGCCAGCAGCTTAGATTCGGGTCCCGACCACTTT
TRBV24-1	TRBJ1-6	NA	TRBD1	15	CATSDLDRDNSPLHF	TGTGCCACCAGTGATTTGGACAGGGATAATTCACCCCTCCACTTT
TRBV4-2	TRBJ2-7	NA	TRBD2	16	CASSLMGGGSSYEQYF	TGTGCCAGCAGCCTAATGGGCGGGGGGAGCTCCTACGAGCAGTACTTC
TRBV4-1	TRBJ2-7	NA	NA	14	CASSQVGGAYEQYF	TGCGCCAGCAGCCAAGTGGGGGGTGCTTACGAGCAGTACTTC
TRBV19	TRBJ2-1	NA	TRBD2	14	CASSWLAEYNEQFF	TGTGCCAGTAGTTGGCTAGCGGAATACAATGAGCAGTTCTTC
TRBV14	TRBJ1-3	NA	NA	16	CASSQLLQVSGNTIYF	TGTGCCAGCAGCCAACTACTTCAGGTCTCTGGAAACACCATATATTTT
TRBV27	TRBJ1-2	many	TRBD1	13	CASSLRGQSGYTF	TGTGCCAGCAGTTTACGGGGACAGAGCGGCTACACCTTC
TRBV29-1	TRBJ2-5	NA	TRBD1	12	CSVAGGQETQYF	TGCAGCGTCGCAGGGGGACAAGAGACCCAGTACTTC
TRBV24-1	TRBJ2-2	NA	TRBD2	15	CATTDGTRETGELFF	TGTGCCACCACCGACGGGACGCGGGAGACCGGGGAGCTGTTTTTT
TRBV7-2	TRBJ2-3	few	NA	12	CASSPNTDTQYF	TGTGCCAGCAGCCCCAACACAGATACGCAGTATTTT
TRBV5-4	TRBJ2-5	NA	TRBD2	14	CASSREGSWETQYF	TGTGCCAGCAGCCGGGAGGGATCCTGGGAGACCCAGTACTTC
TRBV9	TRBJ1-1	NA	NA	14	CASSLDGVVTEAFF	TGTGCCAGCAGCTTAGACGGGGTGGTCACTGAAGCTTTCTTT
TRBV6-5	TRBJ1-1	NA	NA	13	CASSLTGNTEAFF	TGTGCCAGCAGTCTTACGGGGAACACTGAAGCTTTCTTT
TRBV19	TRBJ1-1	NA	TRBD1	12	CASGDRGAEAFF	TGTGCCAGTGGGGACAGGGGGGCAGAAGCTTTCTTT
TRBV7-9	TRBJ2-2	NA	NA	14	CASSFFQNTGELFF	TGTGCCAGCAGCTTTTTCCAGAACACCGGGGAGCTGTTTTTT
TRBV2	TRBJ2-5	NA	TRBD1	16	CASRRRLGDRQETQYF	TGTGCCAGCAGACGGAGGTTGGGGGACAGGCAAGAGACCCAGTACTTC
TRBV5-4	TRBJ1-2	NA	NA	14	CASSLGQQNYGYTF	TGTGCCAGCAGCTTGGGACAACAAAACTATGGCTACACCTTC
TRBV7-2	TRBJ1-6	NA	NA	16	CASSSRTGTGIGTLHF	TGTGCCAGCAGCTCCAGAACAGGTACTGGGATTGGTACCCTCCACTTT
TRBV29-1	TRBJ2-5	NA	NA	12	CSVELGPETQYF	TGCAGCGTTGAACTGGGCCCAGAGACCCAGTACTTC
TRBV21-1	TRBJ1-2	NA	NA	13	CASSPLTPPGYTF	TGTGCCAGCAGCCCCCTCACACCCCCTGGCTACACCTTC
TRBV5-1	TRBJ1-2	NA	NA	13	CASSPQGDYGYTF	TGCGCCAGCAGCCCACAGGGAGACTATGGCTACACCTTC
TRBV5-6	TRBJ1-2	NA	TRBD1	14	CASSPGDSNYGYTF	TGTGCCAGCAGCCCGGGGGACAGCAACTATGGCTACACCTTC
TRBV7-2	TRBJ2-1	NA	TRBD2	14	CASRPGLAGEGQFF	TGTGCCAGCAGACCGGGACTAGCGGGAGAGGGGCAGTTCTTC
TRBV4-1	TRBJ2-2	NA	TRBD2	19	CASSPGGSGRAPNTGELFF	TGCGCCAGCAGCCCAGGCGGAAGCGGGAGGGCCCCGAACACCGGGGAGCTGTTTTTT
TRBV19	TRBJ2-7	NA	TRBD1	14	CASSASTGPYEQYF	TGTGCCAGTAGTGCCTCGACAGGGCCCTACGAGCAGTACTTC
TRBV29-1	TRBJ2-1	NA	NA	15	CSVGPQTQPHNEQFF	TGCAGCGTTGGACCCCAGACTCAACCCCACAATGAGCAGTTCTTC
TRBV12-3/TRBV12-4	TRBJ2-5	NA	TRBD1	13	CATSTGPQETQYF	TGTGCCACTTCGACAGGGCCGCAAGAGACCCAGTACTTC
TRBV28	TRBJ2-3	NA	TRBD2	15	CASRRIAGRIDTQYF	TGTGCCAGCAGGCGGATAGCGGGGAGGATTGATACGCAGTATTTT
TRBV6-5	TRBJ2-6	NA	NA	14	CASSNRGGANVLTF	TGTGCCAGCAGTAACCGGGGAGGGGCCAACGTCCTGACTTTC
TRBV13	TRBJ2-7	once	TRBD1	15	CASSLRTGNHYEQYF	TGTGCCAGCAGCCTTCGGACAGGGAACCATTACGAGCAGTACTTC
TRBV27	TRBJ2-6	NA	NA	14	CASSLSSGANVLTF	TGTGCCAGCAGTTTGAGTTCTGGGGCCAACGTCCTGACTTTC
TRBV27	TRBJ1-5	NA	NA	15	CASSLTGGGTQPQHF	TGTGCCAGCAGTTTAACCGGGGGGGGCACTCAGCCCCAGCATTTT
TRBV11-2	TRBJ2-7	NA	TRBD2	16	CASSLSSGRVSYEQYF	TGTGCCAGCAGCTTATCTAGCGGGAGGGTGTCCTACGAGCAGTACTTC
TRBV2	TRBJ2-7	NA	TRBD1	15	CASTPPGQGGHEQYF	TGTGCCAGCACCCCACCGGGACAGGGAGGCCACGAGCAGTACTTC
TRBV30	TRBJ1-2	NA	TRBD1	13	CACPGQGNYGYTF	TGTGCCTGTCCGGGACAGGGGAACTATGGCTACACCTTC
TRBV2	TRBJ2-3	NA	NA	12	CASWRGADTQYF	TGTGCCAGCTGGCGGGGCGCGGATACGCAGTATTTT
TRBV5-1	TRBJ2-1	NA	TRBD1	14	CASSLGQGNNEQFF	TGCGCCAGCAGCTTGGGACAGGGGAATAATGAGCAGTTCTTC
TRBV6-4	TRBJ2-3	NA	TRBD2	16	CASSDSASGSTDTQYF	TGTGCCAGCAGTGACTCGGCTAGCGGGAGTACAGATACGCAGTATTTT
TRBV29-1	TRBJ1-2	few	TRBD1	13	CSIPPGTGDGYTF	TGCAGCATTCCACCCGGGACAGGGGACGGCTACACCTTC
TRBV18	TRBJ2-2	NA	NA	15	CASSPGTVSTGELFF	TGTGCCAGCTCACCCGGCACAGTCTCGACCGGGGAGCTGTTTTTT
TRBV3-1/TRBV3-2	TRBJ1-2	NA	NA	13	CASSTQGNYGYTF	TGTGCCAGCAGCACACAGGGTAACTATGGCTACACCTTC
TRBV6-5	TRBJ2-7	NA	TRBD2	14	CASSRLAGGGEQYF	TGTGCCAGCAGTCGACTAGCGGGAGGGGGCGAGCAGTACTTC
TRBV10-1	TRBJ2-1	NA	NA	12	CASGGSPNEQFF	TGCGCCAGCGGAGGGAGTCCCAATGAGCAGTTCTTC
TRBV9	TRBJ2-1	NA	TRBD2	14	CASSDLAGEGEQFF	TGTGCCAGCAGCGACCTAGCGGGAGAGGGTGAGCAGTTCTTC
TRBV6-5	TRBJ2-7	once	TRBD1	14	CASSYWQGASEQYF	TGTGCCAGCAGTTACTGGCAGGGGGCATCCGAGCAGTACTTC
TRBV19	TRBJ2-1	NA	NA	17	CASSIDGGAVSYNEQFF	TGTGCCAGTAGTATAGATGGGGGGGCGGTATCCTACAATGAGCAGTTCTTC
TRBV7-6	TRBJ2-5	NA	NA	12	CASSLAGAAQYF	TGTGCCAGCAGCTTAGCAGGGGCGGCCCAGTACTTC
TRBV15	TRBJ2-1	NA	NA	16	CATSREGLGRFNEQFF	TGTGCCACCAGCAGAGAGGGCCTCGGGAGATTCAATGAGCAGTTCTTC
TRBV30	TRBJ2-1	NA	NA	13	CAWRRTEGNEQFF	TGTGCCTGGAGACGCACGGAGGGAAATGAGCAGTTCTTC
TRBV19	TRBJ2-7	NA	TRBD1	18	CASSILSPGTGKTYEQYF	TGTGCCAGTAGTATATTGTCTCCCGGGACAGGGAAGACCTACGAGCAGTACTTC